This T cell receptor (beta chain) was recovered during a study of spatial heterogeneity in lung cancer. General study results and limits: Tumor mutation counts were tracked by expanded intratumoral alpha and beta TCR counts.

CDR1 is DFQATT, CDR2 SNEGSKA, per germline (reference sequence). The CDR3 runs 14 residues. Trimming shortened V by 6 bases and J by 3 bases, and 17 bases separated the two germline ends. In its sample, this clonotype was seen many times. The antigen remains undetermined. A unique molecular identifier was carried by every single TCR cDNA molecule. TCRdb itself ran the 5' RACE reads through MiXCR, one entry per CDR3 protein. Among around 26,000 distinct CDR3 sequences, 8.8% were seen once, and the ten largest hold about 7.7%. Described time point: sample taken at primary tumor resection. The chain employs TRBV20-1 and TRBJ1-1, with D possibly being TRBD1 (6 bases). The source of this sequence is a male donor with early-stage non-small cell lung cancer. This specimen was lung tumor tissue, taken at surgery. CDR3 nucleotide sequence: TGCAGTGCCACTCCCCCAGGGGCTTACACTGAAGCTTTCTTT. The encoded protein is CSATPPGAYTEAFF.